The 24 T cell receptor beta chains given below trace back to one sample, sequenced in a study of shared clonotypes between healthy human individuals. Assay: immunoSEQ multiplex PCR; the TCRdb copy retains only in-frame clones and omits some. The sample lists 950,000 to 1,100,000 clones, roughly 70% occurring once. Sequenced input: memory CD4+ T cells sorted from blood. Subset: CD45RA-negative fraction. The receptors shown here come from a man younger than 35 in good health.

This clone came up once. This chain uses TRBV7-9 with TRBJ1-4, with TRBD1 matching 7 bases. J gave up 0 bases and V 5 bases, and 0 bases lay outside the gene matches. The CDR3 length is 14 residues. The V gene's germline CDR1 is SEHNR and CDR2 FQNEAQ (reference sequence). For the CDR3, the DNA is TGTGCCAGCAGCCAGGGGGCAACTAATGAAAAACTGTTTTTT. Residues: CASSQGATNEKLFF.

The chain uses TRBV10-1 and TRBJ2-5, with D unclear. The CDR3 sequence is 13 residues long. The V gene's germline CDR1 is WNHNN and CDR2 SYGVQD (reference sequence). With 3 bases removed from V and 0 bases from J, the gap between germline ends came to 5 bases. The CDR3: CASSEAYQETQYF. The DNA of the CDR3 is TGCGCCAGCAGTGAAGCCTACCAAGAGACCCAGTACTTC.

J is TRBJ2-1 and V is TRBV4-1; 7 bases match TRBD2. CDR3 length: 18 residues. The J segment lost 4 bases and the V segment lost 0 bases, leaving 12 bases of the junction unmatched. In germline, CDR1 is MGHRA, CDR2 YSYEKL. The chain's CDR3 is CASSQEIMSGVKYNEQFF. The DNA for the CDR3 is TGCGCCAGCAGCCAAGAGATTATGAGCGGGGTCAAATACAATGAGCAGTTCTTC.

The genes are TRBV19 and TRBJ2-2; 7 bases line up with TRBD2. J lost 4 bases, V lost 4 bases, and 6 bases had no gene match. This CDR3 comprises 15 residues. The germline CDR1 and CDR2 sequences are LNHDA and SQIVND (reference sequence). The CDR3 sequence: CASSKGLGTTGELFF. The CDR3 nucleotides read TGTGCCAGTAGTAAAGGACTAGGGACCACCGGGGAGCTGTTTTTT.

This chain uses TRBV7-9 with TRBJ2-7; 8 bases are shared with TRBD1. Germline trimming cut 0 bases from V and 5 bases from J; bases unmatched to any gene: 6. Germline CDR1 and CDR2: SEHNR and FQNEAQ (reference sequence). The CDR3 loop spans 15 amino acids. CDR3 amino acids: CASSLALDRVHEQYF. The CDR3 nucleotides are TGTGCCAGCAGCTTAGCGTTGGACAGGGTCCACGAGCAGTACTTC.

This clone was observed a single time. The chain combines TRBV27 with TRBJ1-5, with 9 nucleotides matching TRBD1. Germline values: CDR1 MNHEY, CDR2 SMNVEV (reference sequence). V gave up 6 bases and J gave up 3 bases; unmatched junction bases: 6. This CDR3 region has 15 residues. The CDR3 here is CASRPGTGFNQPQHF. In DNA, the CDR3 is TGTGCCAGCAGACCCGGGACAGGGTTCAATCAGCCCCAGCATTTT.

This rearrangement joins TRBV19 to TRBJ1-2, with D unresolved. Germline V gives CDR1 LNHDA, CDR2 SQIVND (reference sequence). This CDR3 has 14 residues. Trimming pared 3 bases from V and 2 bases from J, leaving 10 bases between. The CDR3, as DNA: TGTGCCAGTAGTATTTTTGGCGGCAACTATGGCTACACCTTC. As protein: CASSIFGGNYGYTF.

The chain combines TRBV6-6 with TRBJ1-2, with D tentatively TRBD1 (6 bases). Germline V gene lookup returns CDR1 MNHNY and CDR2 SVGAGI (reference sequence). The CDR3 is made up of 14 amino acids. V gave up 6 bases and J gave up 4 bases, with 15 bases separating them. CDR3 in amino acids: CASSLGALAYGYTF. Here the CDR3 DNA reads TGTGCCAGCAGCCTGGGGGCGCTTGCCTATGGCTACACCTTC.

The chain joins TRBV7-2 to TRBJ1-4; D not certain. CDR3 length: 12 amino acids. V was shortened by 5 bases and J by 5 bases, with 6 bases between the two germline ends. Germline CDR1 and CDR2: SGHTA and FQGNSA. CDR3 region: CASSLSNEKLFF. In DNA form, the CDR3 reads TGTGCCAGCAGCCTAAGCAATGAAAAACTGTTTTTT.

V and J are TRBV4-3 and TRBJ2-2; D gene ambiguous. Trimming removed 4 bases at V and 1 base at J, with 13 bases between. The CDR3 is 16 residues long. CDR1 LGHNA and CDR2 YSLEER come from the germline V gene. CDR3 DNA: TGCGCCAGCAGCCGAGGCTGGGTCGGGAACACCGGGGAGCTGTTTTTT. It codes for CASSRGWVGNTGELFF.

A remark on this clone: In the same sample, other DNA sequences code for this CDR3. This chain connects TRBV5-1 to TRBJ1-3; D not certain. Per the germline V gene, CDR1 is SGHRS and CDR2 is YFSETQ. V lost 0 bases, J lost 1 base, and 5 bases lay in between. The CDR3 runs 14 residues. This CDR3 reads CASSLDGSGNTIYF. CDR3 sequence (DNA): TGCGCCAGCAGCTTGGATGGTTCTGGAAACACCATATATTTT.

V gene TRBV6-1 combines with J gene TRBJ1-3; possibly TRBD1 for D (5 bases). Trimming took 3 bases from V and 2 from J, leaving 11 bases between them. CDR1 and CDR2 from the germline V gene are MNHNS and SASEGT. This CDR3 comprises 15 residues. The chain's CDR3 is CASSDSVGAGNTIYF. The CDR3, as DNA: TGTGCCAGCAGTGATAGTGTGGGGGCTGGAAACACCATATATTTT.

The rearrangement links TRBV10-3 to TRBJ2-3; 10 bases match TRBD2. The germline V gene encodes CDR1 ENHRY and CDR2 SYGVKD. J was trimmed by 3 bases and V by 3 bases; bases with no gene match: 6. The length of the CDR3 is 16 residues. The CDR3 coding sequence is TGTGCCATCAGTGACGGCGTAGCGGGGGGTACAGATACGCAGTATTTT. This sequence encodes CAISDGVAGGTDTQYF.

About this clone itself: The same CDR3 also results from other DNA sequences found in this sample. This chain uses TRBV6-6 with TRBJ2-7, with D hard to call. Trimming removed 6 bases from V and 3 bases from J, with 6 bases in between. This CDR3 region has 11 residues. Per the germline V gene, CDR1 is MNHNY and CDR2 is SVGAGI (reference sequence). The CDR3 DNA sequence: TGTGCCAGCAGCCTGCACTACGAGCAGTACTTC. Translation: CASSLHYEQYF.

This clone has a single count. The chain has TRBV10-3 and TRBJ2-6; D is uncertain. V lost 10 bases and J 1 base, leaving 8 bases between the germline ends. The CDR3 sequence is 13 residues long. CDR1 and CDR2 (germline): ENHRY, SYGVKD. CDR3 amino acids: CATTLSGANVLTF. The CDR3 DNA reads TGTGCCACCACCCTATCTGGGGCCAACGTCCTGACTTTC.

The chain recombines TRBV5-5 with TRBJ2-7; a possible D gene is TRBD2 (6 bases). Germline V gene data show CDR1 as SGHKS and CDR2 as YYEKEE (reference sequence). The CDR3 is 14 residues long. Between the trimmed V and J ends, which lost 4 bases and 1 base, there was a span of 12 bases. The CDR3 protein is CASSTGLPSYEQYF. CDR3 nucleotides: TGTGCCAGCAGCACCGGACTACCTTCCTACGAGCAGTACTTC.

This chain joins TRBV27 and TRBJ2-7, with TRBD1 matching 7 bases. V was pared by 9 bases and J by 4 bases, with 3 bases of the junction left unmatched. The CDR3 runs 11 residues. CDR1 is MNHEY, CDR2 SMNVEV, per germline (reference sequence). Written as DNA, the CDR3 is TGTGCCAGTGGGACAGCTTACGAGCAGTACTTC. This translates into CASGTAYEQYF.

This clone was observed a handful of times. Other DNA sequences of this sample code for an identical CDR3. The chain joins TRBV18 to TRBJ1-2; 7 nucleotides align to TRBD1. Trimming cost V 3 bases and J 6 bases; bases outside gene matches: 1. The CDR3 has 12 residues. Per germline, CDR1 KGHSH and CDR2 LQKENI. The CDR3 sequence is CASSPQGDGYTF. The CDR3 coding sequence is TGTGCCAGCTCACCGCAGGGGGATGGCTACACCTTC.

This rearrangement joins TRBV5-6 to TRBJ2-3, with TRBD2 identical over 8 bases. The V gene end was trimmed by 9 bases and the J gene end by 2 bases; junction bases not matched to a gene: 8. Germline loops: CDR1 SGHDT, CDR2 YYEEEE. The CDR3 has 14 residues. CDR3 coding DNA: TGTGCCACCTCTAGCGGGCCTCACACAGATACGCAGTATTTT. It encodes CATSSGPHTDTQYF. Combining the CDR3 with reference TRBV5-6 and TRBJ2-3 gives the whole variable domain DAGVTQSPTHLIKTRGQQVTLRCSPKSGHDTVSWYQQALGQGPQFIFQYYEEEERQRGNFPDRFSGHQFPNYSSELNVNALLLGDSALYLCATSSGPHTDTQYFGPGTRLTVL.

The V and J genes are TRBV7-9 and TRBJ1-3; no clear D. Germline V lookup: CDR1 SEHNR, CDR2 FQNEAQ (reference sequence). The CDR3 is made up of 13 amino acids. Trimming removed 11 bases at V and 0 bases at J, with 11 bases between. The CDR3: CAGFQSSGNTIYF. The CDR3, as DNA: TGTGCCGGATTTCAGAGCTCTGGAAACACCATATATTTT.

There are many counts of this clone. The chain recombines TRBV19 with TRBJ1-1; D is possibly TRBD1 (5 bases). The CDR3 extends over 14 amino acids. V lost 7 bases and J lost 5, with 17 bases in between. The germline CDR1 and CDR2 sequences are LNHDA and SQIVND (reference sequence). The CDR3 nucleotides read TGTGCCAGTACGGAAGGGGTGAGTCGGACTGAAGCTTTCTTT. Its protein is CASTEGVSRTEAFF.

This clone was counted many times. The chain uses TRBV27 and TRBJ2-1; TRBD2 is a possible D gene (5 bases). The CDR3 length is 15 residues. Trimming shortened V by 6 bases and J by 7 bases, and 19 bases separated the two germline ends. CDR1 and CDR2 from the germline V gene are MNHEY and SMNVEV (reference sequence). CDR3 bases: TGTGCCAGCAGGGCCGAACTGGGAGTTGGGAATGAGCAGTTCTTC. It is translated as CASRAELGVGNEQFF.

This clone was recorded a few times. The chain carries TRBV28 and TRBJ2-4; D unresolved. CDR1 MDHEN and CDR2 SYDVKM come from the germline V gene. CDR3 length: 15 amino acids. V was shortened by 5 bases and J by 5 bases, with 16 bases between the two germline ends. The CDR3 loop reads CASSQAWSPENIQYF. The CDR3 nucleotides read TGTGCCAGCAGTCAAGCATGGTCCCCAGAAAACATTCAGTACTTC.

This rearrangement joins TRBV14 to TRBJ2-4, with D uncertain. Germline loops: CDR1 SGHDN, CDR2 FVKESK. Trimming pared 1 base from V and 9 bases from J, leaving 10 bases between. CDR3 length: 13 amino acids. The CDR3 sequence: CASSQAPSGIQYF. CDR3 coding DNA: TGTGCCAGCAGCCAAGCGCCTAGTGGCATTCAGTACTTC. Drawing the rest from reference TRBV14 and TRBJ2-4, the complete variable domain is EAGVTQFPSHSVIEKGQTVTLRCDPISGHDNLYWYRRVMGKEIKFLLHFVKESKQDESGMPNNRFLAERTGGTYSTLKVQPAELEDSGVYFCASSQAPSGIQYFGAGTRLSVL.